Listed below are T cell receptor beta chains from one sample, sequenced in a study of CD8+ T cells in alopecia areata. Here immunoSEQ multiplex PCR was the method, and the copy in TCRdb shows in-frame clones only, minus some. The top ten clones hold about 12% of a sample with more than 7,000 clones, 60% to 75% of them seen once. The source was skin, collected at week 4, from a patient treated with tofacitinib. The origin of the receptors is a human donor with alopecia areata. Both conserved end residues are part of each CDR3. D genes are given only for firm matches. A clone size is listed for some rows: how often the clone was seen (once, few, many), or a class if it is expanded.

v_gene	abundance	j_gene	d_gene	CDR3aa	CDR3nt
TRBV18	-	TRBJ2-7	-	CASSPQQGGPSYEQYF	TGTGCCAGCTCACCCCAGCAGGGGGGCCCTTCCTACGAGCAGTACTTC
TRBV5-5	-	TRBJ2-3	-	CASSLGRASTDTQYF	TGTGCCAGCAGCTTGGGAAGGGCTAGCACAGATACGCAGTATTTT
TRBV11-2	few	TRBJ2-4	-	CASSLEPKNIQYF	TGTGCCAGCAGCTTAGAGCCCAAAAACATTCAGTACTTC
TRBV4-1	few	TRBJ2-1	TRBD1	CASSRDSSYNEQFF	TGCGCCAGCAGCCGGGACAGCTCCTACAATGAGCAGTTCTTC
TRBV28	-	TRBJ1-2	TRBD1	CASSLVSGQANLYGYTF	TGTGCCAGCAGTTTGGTCTCCGGACAGGCCAACCTCTATGGCTACACCTTC
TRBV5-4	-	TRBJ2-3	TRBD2	CASSVTGTTITDTQYF	TGTGCCAGCAGCGTAACCGGGACTACCATCACAGATACGCAGTATTTT
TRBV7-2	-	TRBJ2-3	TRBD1	CASSLSRTGGVDTQYF	TGTGCCAGCAGCTTATCCCGGACAGGGGGCGTGGATACGCAGTATTTT
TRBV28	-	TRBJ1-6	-	CASSPGGMRWSHF	TGTGCCAGCAGTCCTGGGGGCATGCGGTGGTCCCACTTT
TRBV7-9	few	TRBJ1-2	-	CASSFLPGANYGYTF	TGTGCCAGCAGCTTTCTCCCCGGGGCGAACTATGGCTACACCTTC
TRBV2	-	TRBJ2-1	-	CASTSGPPKDNEQFF	TGTGCCAGCACCTCCGGGCCTCCGAAGGACAATGAGCAGTTCTTC
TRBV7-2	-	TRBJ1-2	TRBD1	CASRTTGGYGYTF	TGTGCCAGCAGAACGACAGGGGGCTATGGCTACACCTTC
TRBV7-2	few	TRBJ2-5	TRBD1	CASSHILQGIGETQYF	TGTGCCAGCAGTCACATACTACAGGGGATTGGGGAGACCCAGTACTTC
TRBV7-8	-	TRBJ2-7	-	CASSLLVAFSSSYEQYF	TGTGCCAGCAGCTTGTTAGTCGCGTTCTCGAGCTCCTACGAGCAGTACTTC
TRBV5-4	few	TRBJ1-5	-	CASSSDGGGNQPQHF	TGTGCCAGCAGCTCCGACGGGGGCGGCAATCAGCCCCAGCATTTT
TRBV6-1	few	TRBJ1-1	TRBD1	CASSAIYRGPGTEAFF	TGTGCCAGCAGTGCAATATACAGGGGGCCTGGCACTGAAGCTTTCTTT
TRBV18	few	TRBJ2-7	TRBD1	CASSPNTGTGDEQYF	TGTGCCAGCTCACCGAACACCGGGACAGGGGACGAGCAGTACTTC
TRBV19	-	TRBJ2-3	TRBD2	CASSARLAGGRTDTQYF	TGTGCCAGTAGTGCTAGACTAGCGGGAGGACGCACAGATACGCAGTATTTT
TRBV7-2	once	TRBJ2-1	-	CASSPMLNEQFF	TGTGCCAGCAGCCCAATGCTTAATGAGCAGTTCTTC
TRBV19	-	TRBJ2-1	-	CASSIMVVQANEQFF	TGTGCCAGTAGTATAATGGTGGTGCAGGCCAATGAGCAGTTCTTC
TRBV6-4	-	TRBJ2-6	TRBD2	CASSGTSGSGANVLTF	TGTGCCAGCAGTGGGACTAGCGGCTCTGGGGCCAACGTCCTGACTTTC
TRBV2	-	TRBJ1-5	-	CASSEVDSRSQPQHF	TGTGCCAGCAGTGAGGTGGATAGCAGGTCTCAGCCCCAGCATTTT
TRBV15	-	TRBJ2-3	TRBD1	CATSQGQGDTDTQYF	TGTGCCACCAGTCAGGGACAGGGTGACACAGATACGCAGTATTTT
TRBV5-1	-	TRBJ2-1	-	CASSLGGVNEQFF	TGCGCCAGCAGCTTGGGAGGGGTCAATGAGCAGTTCTTC
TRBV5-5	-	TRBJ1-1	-	CASSLDANTEAFF	TGTGCCAGCAGCTTGGATGCCAACACTGAAGCTTTCTTT
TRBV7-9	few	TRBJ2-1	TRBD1	CASSQREGGAYNEQFF	TGTGCCAGCAGCCAAAGAGAAGGGGGCGCTTACAATGAGCAGTTCTTC
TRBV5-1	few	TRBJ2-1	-	CASSLGDFNNEQFF	TGCGCCAGCAGCTTGGGCGATTTTAACAATGAGCAGTTCTTC